This entry lists 24 T cell receptor beta chains sequenced from one sample in a study of blood T cell repertoires in COVID-19. TCRdb's copy holds only in-frame clones and misses some; the assay was immunoSEQ multiplex PCR. The table includes some 180,000 clones, approximately 85% detected once. Sequencing was performed on PBMCs or T cells enriched from blood (not recorded which). The receptors come from a man aged 35-49 years who had recovered from COVID-19.

The V and J genes are TRBV28 and TRBJ1-2; no definite D call. The CDR3 consists of 13 residues. Germline-derived CDR1 and CDR2 are MDHEN and SYDVKM. The V and J ends lost 8 bases and 3 bases respectively, with 13 bases between them. The CDR3 DNA follows: TGTGCCAGCGCCGAGGGCGCGTACTATGGCTACACCTTC. Its translation is CASAEGAYYGYTF.

This chain uses TRBV5-4 with TRBJ1-2; 7 bases fit TRBD1. The CDR3 is 14 amino acids. From germline, CDR1 is SGHNT and CDR2 YYREEE (reference sequence). Losses at the gene ends were 2 bases for V and 8 bases for J; bases not matched to a gene: 9. The CDR3 sequence is CASSFIQGLVGYTF. CDR3 coding DNA: TGTGCCAGCAGCTTCATACAGGGGTTGGTCGGCTACACCTTC.

This chain joins TRBV6-5 and TRBJ2-3; 8 bases agree with TRBD2. The CDR3 length is 15 residues. Germline V gives CDR1 MNHEY, CDR2 SVGAGI. Trimming at V came to 8 bases and at J to 1 base, leaving 8 bases not matched to a gene. The CDR3 DNA reads as TGTGCCAGCGGGATTAGCGGGGTTCGCACAGATACGCAGTATTTT. The encoded protein is CASGISGVRTDTQYF.

V gene TRBV11-2 combines with J gene TRBJ1-2; the D gene is possibly TRBD1 (6 bases). This CDR3 has 17 amino acids. The V and J ends lost 1 base and 0 bases respectively, with 15 bases between them. Per the germline V gene, CDR1 is SGHAT and CDR2 is FQNNGV. CDR3 residues: CASSLGGQSKANYGYTF. The DNA of the CDR3 is TGTGCCAGCAGCTTAGGTGGACAGTCGAAGGCTAACTATGGCTACACCTTC.

The genes are TRBV6-9 and TRBJ1-5; D gene ambiguous. Trimming removed 8 bases from V and 9 bases from J, with 23 bases in between. Germline V gene sequence: CDR1 MNHGY, CDR2 SVAAGI. The CDR3 has 15 residues. The chain's CDR3 is CASAPEGPSNWPQHF. The CDR3 nucleotides read TGTGCCAGCGCCCCCGAGGGTCCGAGTAATTGGCCCCAGCATTTT.

V and J are TRBV14 and TRBJ1-6, with D possibly TRBD1 on 5 matching bases. The CDR3 extends over 15 amino acids. Germline loops: CDR1 SGHDN, CDR2 FVKESK. V was shortened by 4 bases and J by 5 bases, with 12 bases between the two germline ends. The DNA for the CDR3 is TGTGCCAGCAGCCTCCCCGGGGGACATAATTCACCCCTCCACTTT. Its protein is CASSLPGGHNSPLHF.

The rearrangement uses TRBV6-5 and TRBJ2-7; maybe TRBD1 (5 bases). This CDR3 comprises 12 residues. Per the germline V gene, CDR1 is MNHEY and CDR2 is SVGAGI. The germline V and J ends were trimmed by 6 bases and 0 bases, with 6 bases remaining between them. The DNA for the CDR3 is TGTGCCAGCAGGCAGGGCTCCTACGAGCAGTACTTC. Amino acid sequence: CASRQGSYEQYF.

The V call is TRBV10-1, the J call TRBJ2-3, with TRBD2 identical over 10 bases. This CDR3 comprises 15 residues. With 2 bases clipped from V and 3 bases from J, the junction kept 2 bases outside the gene matches. Looked up from germline, CDR1 is WNHNN and CDR2 is SYGVQD (reference sequence). CDR3 protein: CASSELAGVTDTQYF. The CDR3 DNA reads as TGCGCCAGCAGTGAGCTAGCGGGAGTGACAGATACGCAGTATTTT.

This clone appeared once. V and J are TRBV9 and TRBJ2-1; TRBD2 is a possible D gene (5 bases). Germline values: CDR1 SGDLS, CDR2 YYNGEE. The CDR3 extends over 13 amino acids. Deletions cut 2 bases from V and 7 bases from J, with 10 bases between. CDR3 DNA: TGTGCCAGCAGCGTTCGGACTCTTAATGAGCAGTTCTTC. It translates to CASSVRTLNEQFF.

The chain combines TRBV25-1 with TRBJ2-7, with 7 bases matching TRBD1. V was pared by 4 bases and J by 5 bases, with 20 bases of the junction left unmatched. The CDR3 totals 18 residues. Germline CDR1 MGHDK, CDR2 SYGVNS. This CDR3 is CASSGREIRRDSWDEQYF. The CDR3 DNA sequence: TGTGCCAGCAGTGGCAGGGAGATACGACGGGACAGTTGGGACGAGCAGTACTTC.

The chain uses TRBV6-5 and TRBJ2-1, with TRBD2 as a possible D gene (5 bases). Germline V CDR1 and CDR2: MNHEY, SVGAGI. Trimming pared 2 bases from V and 7 bases from J, leaving 18 bases between. The CDR3 loop spans 16 amino acids. The DNA of the CDR3 is TGTGCCAGCAGTTACAGGGCGAGGGAGCCGGTTAATGAGCAGTTCTTC. It yields the protein CASSYRAREPVNEQFF.

This clone was counted between two and nine times. This sequence joins TRBV11-3 and TRBJ2-6, with 8 bases matching TRBD2. The CDR3 consists of 16 residues. V shed 3 bases, J shed 4 bases, and the junction held 5 bases outside the gene matches. The V gene's germline CDR1 is SGHNT and CDR2 YENEEA. The CDR3: CASSLGGGTGANVLTF. CDR3 nucleotide sequence: TGTGCCAGCAGCTTGGGCGGGGGGACAGGGGCCAACGTCCTGACTTTC.

The genes are TRBV5-1 and TRBJ2-7; 10 nucleotides align to TRBD1. In germline, CDR1 is SGHRS, CDR2 YFSETQ. The CDR3 has 16 residues. V was pared by 2 bases and J by 5 bases, with 10 bases of the junction left unmatched. The CDR3 coding sequence is TGCGCCAGCAGCTTCACGCCGGGACAGGGGAATAACGAGCAGTACTTC. It specifies CASSFTPGQGNNEQYF.

The gene calls are TRBV18 and TRBJ2-5; possibly TRBD1 for D (6 bases). Germline lookup yields CDR1 KGHSH and CDR2 LQKENI. The V gene lost 9 bases and the J gene lost 2 bases, with 13 bases spanning the gap. The CDR3 extends over 13 amino acids. CDR3 nucleotide sequence: TGTGCCAGTTTACAGGGAATTCAAGAGACCCAGTACTTC. It is translated as CASLQGIQETQYF.

This clone has more than one count but fewer than ten. V and J are TRBV5-1 and TRBJ2-3; 11 bases fit TRBD2. The V segment lost 2 bases and the J segment 2 bases; nucleotides outside the gene matches: 10. Per germline, CDR1 SGHRS and CDR2 YFSETQ. The CDR3 runs 18 residues. CDR3 bases: TGCGCCAGCAGCTTAGCCCGGGGACTAGCGGCTATCACAGATACGCAGTATTTT. Encoded protein: CASSLARGLAAITDTQYF.

The chain employs TRBV5-6 and TRBJ1-1; 7 bases fit TRBD1. After removal of 4 bases from V and 5 bases from J, the junction contained 8 bases not matched to a gene. Germline V CDR1 and CDR2: SGHDT, YYEEEE. This CDR3 has 14 amino acids. The CDR3 loop reads CASSQTGSRTEAFF. The CDR3 coding sequence is TGTGCCAGCAGCCAGACAGGGAGCAGGACTGAAGCTTTCTTT.

Only a few counts were recorded for this clone. V usage is TRBV5-1 and J usage is TRBJ1-2; tentative D call: TRBD1 (5 bases). The germline V and J ends were trimmed by 3 bases and 7 bases, with 13 bases remaining between them. CDR3 length equals 13 residues. Germline CDR1 is SGHRS and CDR2 is YFSETQ. CDR3 residues: CASSSEGIVGYTF. The CDR3 DNA sequence: TGCGCCAGCAGCTCGGAGGGGATCGTTGGCTACACCTTC.

This chain joins TRBV29-1 and TRBJ1-1; unclear D gene. Trimming took 4 bases from V and 0 from J, leaving 6 bases between them. The germline V gene encodes CDR1 SQVTM and CDR2 ANQGSEA. The CDR3 covers 12 residues. CDR3 sequence: CSVARVNTEAFF. The CDR3 bases are TGCAGCGTTGCCCGCGTGAACACTGAAGCTTTCTTT.

The V gene is TRBV28, the J gene TRBJ2-2, with D maybe TRBD1 (6 bases). This CDR3 comprises 16 residues. Germline-derived CDR1 and CDR2 are MDHEN and SYDVKM. The V end was cut by 9 bases, the J end by 0 bases, with 17 bases between. CDR3 sequence reads: CARELTGNANTGELFF. CDR3 DNA: TGTGCCAGAGAACTTACAGGGAACGCGAACACCGGGGAGCTGTTTTTT.

The V and J genes are TRBV5-4 and TRBJ2-2, with TRBD2 identical over 12 bases. The ends lost 0 bases at V and 7 bases at J; junction bases unmatched: 7. Germline CDR1 and CDR2: SGHNT and YYREEE (reference sequence). The CDR3 has 17 residues. This chain's CDR3 is CASSLASLAGGIGELFF. The CDR3 nucleotides are TGTGCCAGCAGCTTGGCTTCACTAGCGGGGGGAATCGGGGAGCTGTTTTTT.

The chain employs TRBV7-2 and TRBJ2-7; tentative D call: TRBD1 (5 bases). The germline gives CDR1 SGHTA, CDR2 FQGNSA. Between the trimmed V and J ends, which lost 1 base and 2 bases, there was a span of 12 bases. The CDR3 sequence is 15 residues long. The CDR3 spells CASSLGTPPPYEQYF. The CDR3 DNA is TGTGCCAGCAGCTTAGGGACACCCCCCCCCTACGAGCAGTACTTC.

CDR3 nucleotides: TGCGCCAGCAGCCAAGAGCCACTACCAAATGAAAAACTGTTTTTT. Translated, it gives CASSQEPLPNEKLFF. The chain uses TRBV4-1 and TRBJ1-4; D uncertain. Trimming left V 0 bases short and J 5 bases short, with 10 bases between. Germline CDR1 is MGHRA and CDR2 is YSYEKL. The CDR3 has 15 amino acids.

This sequence joins TRBV28 and TRBJ1-5; D unresolved. The V end lost 6 bases, the J end lost 4 bases, and 10 bases lay between the germline ends. Germline V lookup: CDR1 MDHEN, CDR2 SYDVKM. The CDR3 runs to 13 residues. The CDR3 is CASSPVRNQPQHF. CDR3 coding DNA: TGTGCCAGCAGCCCCGTTAGAAATCAGCCCCAGCATTTT.

This sequence joins TRBV7-8 and TRBJ1-6; a possible D gene is TRBD1 (5 bases). Germline CDR1 reads SGHVS; CDR2 reads FQNEAQ. Trimming left V 5 bases short and J 9 bases short, with 14 bases between. The CDR3 has 14 amino acids. The CDR3 protein is CASSRTNGGSPLHF. The DNA of the CDR3 is TGTGCCAGCAGCCGGACCAACGGGGGTTCACCCCTCCACTTT.